This TCR beta chain was sequenced for a study of blood T cell repertoires in COVID-19. Study information: Samples representing acute and convalescent COVID-19 were sourced from the United States, Italy and Spain. T cells, B-cell-depleted T cells, or PBMCs supplied cDNA or gDNA.

Germline CDR1 reads GTSNPN; CDR2 reads SVGIG (reference sequence). V lost 1 base, J lost 6 bases, and 10 bases lay in between. The length of the CDR3 is 14 residues. Sequencing was performed with immunoSEQ multiplex PCR; in TCRdb, only in-frame clones are kept and a portion is missing. The table shows a few hundred thousand clones, with around 88% occurring only once. Seattle's cohort entered during active infection and was followed longitudinally. The receptor's source is a woman aged 65 to 85 with COVID-19, enrolled during active disease. Material: peripheral blood. The chain carries TRBV30 and TRBJ1-6; D might be TRBD1 (5 bases). For the CDR3, the DNA is TGTGCCTGGAGTGCCGGACACGGTAATTCACCCCTCCACTTT. Protein sequence: CAWSAGHGNSPLHF.